One and the same sample provided the 27 T cell receptor beta chains below, sequenced in a study of brain T cells in children with intractable seizures. The assay was immunoSEQ multiplex PCR, and TCRdb's table has in-frame clones only and misses some. The sample lists roughly 69,000 clones, 90% to 96% occurring once. The material sequenced was peripheral blood, taken at surgery. The receptors originated from a boy in the first two years of life with focal cortical dysplasia and intractable seizures.

V gene TRBV6-5 combines with J gene TRBJ1-3; TRBD1 agrees at 9 bases. Germline V lookup: CDR1 MNHEY, CDR2 SVGAGI. The CDR3 covers 14 residues. Trimming took 6 bases from V and 8 from J; bases not matched to a gene: 8. The CDR3 DNA is TGTGCCAGCAGCCCGACAGGGGGTCGAGACACCATATATTTT. It translates to CASSPTGGRDTIYF.

The J gene is TRBJ1-2, the V gene TRBV27; the match to TRBD1 covers 7 bases. Per the germline V gene, CDR1 is MNHEY and CDR2 is SMNVEV (reference sequence). The CDR3 covers 15 residues. With V trimmed by 4 bases and J by 3 bases, 8 bases remained unmatched. The CDR3 region has the DNA TGTGCCAGCAGTTCATTCCCAACAGGGGACTATGGCTACACCTTC. This gives the protein CASSSFPTGDYGYTF.

V is TRBV7-2 and J is TRBJ2-7, with a weak D call TRBD2 (5 bases). The germline V gene has CDR1 SGHTA and CDR2 FQGNSA. This CDR3 spans 15 amino acids. V lost 1 base and J 2 bases, leaving 12 bases between the germline ends. CDR3 bases: TGTGCCAGCAGCTTAGGCAGCGGATTTACCTACGAGCAGTACTTC. It yields the protein CASSLGSGFTYEQYF.

The CDR3 spells CASSSETGGKSPLHF. Here the CDR3 DNA reads TGTGCCAGCAGCTCGGAGACAGGGGGTAAATCACCCCTCCACTTT. The chain links TRBV5-4 to TRBJ1-6, with 9 bases fitting TRBD1. Germline trimming cut 3 bases from V and 10 bases from J; bases unmatched to any gene: 8. The V gene's germline CDR1 is SGHNT and CDR2 YYREEE (reference sequence). This CDR3 region has 15 residues.

The rearrangement joins TRBV29-1 to TRBJ1-1; D perhaps matches TRBD1 (6 bases). This CDR3 is 13 amino acids long. The germline gives CDR1 SQVTM, CDR2 ANQGSEA. Trimming stripped 8 bases from V and 0 bases from J, with 13 bases between. As DNA, the CDR3 is TGCAGCACCCGAGGGGGTATGAACACTGAAGCTTTCTTT. Residues: CSTRGGMNTEAFF.

The chain joins TRBV29-1 to TRBJ1-1; the D is unclear. V shed 3 bases and J shed 11 bases, with 22 bases lying between them. The CDR3 runs 14 residues. Germline V gene sequence: CDR1 SQVTM, CDR2 ANQGSEA. The CDR3 sequence is CSVDSRSKVGGAFF. The CDR3 region has the DNA TGCAGCGTTGACAGTCGGTCGAAGGTTGGCGGGGCTTTCTTT.

The rearrangement links TRBV16 to TRBJ2-1; TRBD2 is a possible D gene (6 bases). This CDR3 contains 16 residues. CDR1 KGHSY and CDR2 FQNENV come from the germline V gene. V lost 4 bases and J 0 bases, leaving 13 bases between the germline ends. DNA of the CDR3: TGTGCCAGCAGCCCCGCGACTAGGTCCTCCTACAATGAGCAGTTCTTC. As protein: CASSPATRSSYNEQFF.

This CDR3 is CASSQETSLGRETQYF. CDR3 DNA sequence: TGCGCCAGCAGCCAAGAGACTAGCTTGGGGCGAGAGACCCAGTACTTC. This sequence joins TRBV4-1 and TRBJ2-5; 7 positions match TRBD2. Germline lookup yields CDR1 MGHRA and CDR2 YSYEKL. The V gene end was trimmed by 0 bases and the J gene end by 4 bases; junction bases not matched to a gene: 8. The CDR3 has 16 residues.

The chain carries TRBV5-1 and TRBJ2-3, with 8 nucleotides matching TRBD2. Germline V gene data show CDR1 as SGHRS and CDR2 as YFSETQ. Trimming cost V 3 bases and J 0 bases; bases outside gene matches: 0. This CDR3 comprises 14 residues. CDR3 protein: CASSSGGSTDTQYF. CDR3 coding DNA: TGCGCCAGCAGCTCGGGGGGGAGCACAGATACGCAGTATTTT.

The genes are TRBV5-6 and TRBJ1-2; TRBD1 agrees at 8 bases. V shed 5 bases, J shed 5 bases, and the junction held 5 bases outside the gene matches. The CDR3 totals 13 residues. The V gene's germline CDR1 is SGHDT and CDR2 YYEEEE. CDR3 loop: CASSYGQGYGYTF. The CDR3 DNA reads as TGTGCCAGCAGTTACGGACAGGGTTATGGCTACACCTTC.

The gene calls are TRBV28 and TRBJ1-3; D unresolved. The CDR3 is 15 amino acids. Per the germline V gene, CDR1 is MDHEN and CDR2 is SYDVKM. V was cut by 2 bases and J by 0 bases, with 8 bases left in between. CDR3 bases: TGTGCCAGCAGTTTAGTAGTTCTCTCTGGAAACACCATATATTTT. This codes for CASSLVVLSGNTIYF.

V usage is TRBV4-2 and J usage is TRBJ1-2; D is undetermined. This CDR3 has 12 amino acids. Trimming took off 5 bases at V and 4 bases at J, with 8 bases between the two ends. Looked up from germline, CDR1 is LGHNA and CDR2 is YNFKEQ. CDR3: CASSDGGYGYTF. Here the CDR3 DNA reads TGTGCCAGCAGCGACGGAGGCTATGGCTACACCTTC.

This rearrangement joins TRBV9 to TRBJ2-2; D is perhaps TRBD1 or TRBD2 (5 bases each). Per germline, CDR1 SGDLS and CDR2 YYNGEE. Trimming pared 4 bases from V and 7 bases from J, leaving 11 bases between. This CDR3 is 13 amino acids long. The CDR3 region is CASSRGAGGELFF. The CDR3 DNA follows: TGTGCCAGCAGCCGTGGGGCGGGCGGGGAGCTGTTTTTT.

The gene calls are TRBV6-5 and TRBJ2-4; 7 nucleotides line up with TRBD1. The length of the CDR3 is 15 residues. Trimming cost V 7 bases and J 11 bases; bases outside gene matches: 17. From germline, CDR1 is MNHEY and CDR2 SVGAGI. Here the CDR3 reads CASNPTGVPTIVQYF. CDR3 DNA: TGTGCCAGCAACCCCACAGGGGTTCCTACGATCGTTCAGTACTTC.

This chain connects TRBV19 to TRBJ2-5; 10 nucleotides match TRBD1. The CDR3 has 17 residues. CDR1 and CDR2 from the germline V gene are LNHDA and SQIVND (reference sequence). V was pared by 3 bases and J by 4 bases, with 11 bases of the junction left unmatched. CDR3 nucleotides: TGTGCCAGTAGTATGGGACCCGGGACAGGGGTGGGAGAGACCCAGTACTTC. It codes for CASSMGPGTGVGETQYF.

V and J are TRBV6-5 and TRBJ2-3; D not resolved. The CDR3 has 15 amino acids. Germline values: CDR1 MNHEY, CDR2 SVGAGI. V lost 0 bases to trimming and J lost 2 bases, with 9 bases between them. The CDR3 region has the DNA TGTGCCAGCAGTTACTCTAATCCCCCCACAGATACGCAGTATTTT. Amino acid sequence: CASSYSNPPTDTQYF.

CDR3 loop: CASSQVLAGGPYEQYF. The DNA for the CDR3 is TGCGCCAGCAGCCAGGTACTAGCGGGAGGGCCTTACGAGCAGTACTTC. The chain is built from TRBV4-1 and TRBJ2-7, with TRBD2 matching 13 bases. Germline lookup yields CDR1 MGHRA and CDR2 YSYEKL. Losses at the gene ends were 3 bases for V and 4 bases for J; bases not matched to a gene: 6. This CDR3 comprises 16 residues.

The chain carries TRBV4-3 and TRBJ1-2; 7 positions agree with TRBD1. V gave up 0 bases and J gave up 4 bases; unmatched junction bases: 14. This CDR3 region has 18 residues. Germline V gene sequence: CDR1 LGHNA, CDR2 YSLEER. CDR3 sequence (DNA): TGCGCCAGCAGCCAAGATCGTGGGGACAGCCCGTTTGGCTATGGCTACACCTTC. Translating gives CASSQDRGDSPFGYGYTF.

The chain uses TRBV10-3 and TRBJ2-5, with D possibly being TRBD1 or TRBD2 (7 bases each). Germline CDR1 reads ENHRY; CDR2 reads SYGVKD. This CDR3 is 13 amino acids long. V lost 6 bases to trimming and J lost 8 bases, with 16 bases between them. The CDR3 region has the DNA TGTGCCATCAGCGTAGACAGGGAGGGCACCCAGTACTTC. The encoded protein is CAISVDREGTQYF.

The chain employs TRBV15 and TRBJ2-3; D call uncertain. V shed 6 bases and J shed 0 bases, with 4 bases lying between them. The CDR3 extends over 12 amino acids. Germline V CDR1 and CDR2: LNHNV, YYDKDF (reference sequence). The CDR3 DNA sequence: TGTGCCACCAGAGGCAGCACAGATACGCAGTATTTT. The encoded protein is CATRGSTDTQYF.

The chain recombines TRBV23-1 with TRBJ1-4, with D perhaps TRBD1 (6 bases). TRBV23-1 is filed as an ORF, its function uncertain. V was trimmed by 2 bases and J by 0 bases, leaving 10 bases between them. This CDR3 is built from 16 residues. This CDR3 is CASSQRGYPTNEKLFF. In DNA, the CDR3 is TGCGCCAGCAGTCAAAGGGGGTACCCAACTAATGAAAAACTGTTTTTT.

The chain uses TRBV10-3 and TRBJ2-7; 15 bases map to TRBD2. Germline V CDR1 and CDR2: ENHRY, SYGVKD. The CDR3 covers 15 residues. After removal of 11 bases from V and 2 bases from J, the junction contained 7 bases not matched to a gene. In DNA, the CDR3 is TGTGCCGCCGGACTAGCGGGGGGGAACCCCTACGAGCAGTACTTC. Its protein product is CAAGLAGGNPYEQYF.

This chain links TRBV14 with TRBJ1-1; possible D gene TRBD1, 5 bases. The CDR3 contains 15 residues. V was pared by 4 bases and J by 2 bases, with 14 bases between. Per the germline V gene, CDR1 is SGHDN and CDR2 is FVKESK. The CDR3 nucleotides are TGTGCCAGCAGCCTCCTACCCGACAGAAACACTGAAGCTTTCTTT. This codes for CASSLLPDRNTEAFF.

The chain is built from TRBV7-9 and TRBJ1-2, with no clear D. This CDR3 is built from 10 residues. Germline V gives CDR1 SEHNR, CDR2 FQNEAQ (reference sequence). Trimming shortened V by 3 bases and J by 7 bases, and 3 bases separated the two germline ends. CDR3 coding DNA: TGTGCCAGCAGCTTGTCTGGCTACACCTTC. It yields the protein CASSLSGYTF.

This sequence joins TRBV28 and TRBJ2-7; D uncertain. Trimming removed 10 bases at V and 3 bases at J, with 16 bases between. In germline, CDR1 is MDHEN, CDR2 SYDVKM. This CDR3 region has 13 residues. CDR3 loop: CATGPPQDYEQYF. Written as DNA, the CDR3 is TGTGCCACCGGCCCCCCCCAAGACTACGAGCAGTACTTC.

The genes are TRBV28 and TRBJ1-4; D not certain. Per germline, CDR1 MDHEN and CDR2 SYDVKM. V shed 6 bases and J shed 8 bases, with 13 bases lying between them. The CDR3 is 13 amino acids. The CDR3 DNA sequence: TGTGCCAGCAGCACGTACCCTCGGGAAAAACTGTTTTTT. Translating gives CASSTYPREKLFF.

This sequence joins TRBV6-6 and TRBJ2-1; 8 nucleotides match TRBD2. V was pared by 2 bases and J by 4 bases, with 1 base of the junction left unmatched. This CDR3 is 14 amino acids long. CDR1 is MNHNY and CDR2 is SVGAGI in the germline V gene (reference sequence). For the CDR3, the DNA is TGTGCCAGCAGTTACGAGCGGGGGTACAATGAGCAGTTCTTC. This translates into CASSYERGYNEQFF.